The 20 T cell receptor beta chains listed next were all sequenced from one sample in a study of cytomegalovirus exposure and HLA in healthy donors. In the PCR, 60 Vbeta and 13 Jbeta primers were used. The method was immunoSEQ multiplex PCR; TCRdb's version includes in-frame clones alone and lacks a portion of them. The sample totals 90,000 to 130,000 clones; its top ten clones hold roughly 3.7%. The sequenced sample consisted of PBMCs. The receptors were sampled from a man aged 30 to 39 in good health and CMV-seronegative.

The rearrangement joins TRBV19 to TRBJ2-6; possibly TRBD1 for D (6 bases). V dropped 5 bases and J dropped 4 bases, with 21 bases sitting between them. The length of the CDR3 is 18 residues. CDR1 is LNHDA and CDR2 is SQIVND in the germline V gene (reference sequence). CDR3 amino acids: CASSPSQGRSGGANVLTF. Written as DNA, the CDR3 is TGTGCCAGTAGTCCATCACAGGGAAGGTCGGGGGGGGCCAACGTCCTGACTTTC.

The chain has TRBV18 and TRBJ2-1; tentatively, D is TRBD2 (6 bases). The CDR3 runs 16 residues. Trimming took 0 bases from V and 0 from J, leaving 9 bases between them. The germline gives CDR1 KGHSH, CDR2 LQKENI. The CDR3 sequence is CASSPPAGSSYNEQFF. The CDR3 bases are TGTGCCAGCTCACCACCGGCGGGGAGCTCCTACAATGAGCAGTTCTTC.

The rearrangement uses TRBV19 and TRBJ1-6, with 9 nucleotides matching TRBD1. The CDR3 extends over 17 amino acids. The V gene end was trimmed by 4 bases and the J gene end by 0 bases; junction bases not matched to a gene: 4. Germline V lookup: CDR1 LNHDA, CDR2 SQIVND (reference sequence). The CDR3 nucleotides read TGTGCCAGTAGTAGGACAGGGGCTAGCTCCTATAATTCACCCCTCCACTTT. Encoded protein: CASSRTGASSYNSPLHF.

This chain joins TRBV28 and TRBJ1-1; possibly TRBD1 for D (6 bases). V lost 2 bases, J lost 3 bases, and 22 bases lay in between. The CDR3 consists of 18 residues. Germline V gene sequence: CDR1 MDHEN, CDR2 SYDVKM. CDR3 sequence: CASSLGSKSRGSDTEAFF. In DNA form, the CDR3 reads TGTGCCAGCAGTTTAGGCTCAAAAAGTAGGGGGTCGGACACTGAAGCTTTCTTT.

The V and J genes are TRBV9 and TRBJ2-7; perhaps TRBD1 as D (6 bases). The length of the CDR3 is 14 residues. Germline V gene data show CDR1 as SGDLS and CDR2 as YYNGEE. V was clipped by 7 bases and J by 4 bases, with 18 bases between them. The CDR3 DNA follows: TGTGCCAGCCAGCCGGGGCAGGGGAGTTACGAGCAGTACTTC. Translated: CASQPGQGSYEQYF.

The chain links TRBV11-2 to TRBJ2-7; D remains ambiguous. The length of the CDR3 is 13 residues. V was clipped by 1 base and J by 3 bases, with 7 bases between them. Per the germline V gene, CDR1 is SGHAT and CDR2 is FQNNGV. CDR3 bases: TGTGCCAGCAGCTTAGTCTTAGACTACGAGCAGTACTTC. It translates to CASSLVLDYEQYF.

With regard to this clone: The conserved phenylalanine or tryptophan normally closing the CDR3 is absent here, so this likely arose from a read error. V gene TRBV7-9 combines with J gene TRBJ2-7, with TRBD1 matching 9 bases. The V segment lost 0 bases and the J segment 5 bases; nucleotides outside the gene matches: 5. Germline assignment: CDR1 SEHNR and CDR2 FQNEAQ (reference sequence). The CDR3 consists of 15 residues. CDR3 loop: CASSLAGQGYHEQYL. DNA for the CDR3: TGTGCCAGCAGCTTAGCGGGACAGGGTTATCACGAGCAGTACCTC.

The gene calls are TRBV7-9 and TRBJ2-7; the D is unclear. Germline assignment: CDR1 SEHNR and CDR2 FQNEAQ (reference sequence). The V end was cut by 4 bases, the J end by 1 base, with 8 bases between. CDR3 length: 13 residues. The chain's CDR3 is CASSSPRSYEQYF. DNA of the CDR3: TGTGCCAGCAGCTCCCCCCGGTCCTACGAGCAGTACTTC.

The V and J genes are TRBV4-2 and TRBJ2-1; D is ambiguous. This CDR3 region has 14 residues. V was trimmed by 2 bases and J by 5 bases, leaving 10 bases between them. Germline V gives CDR1 LGHNA, CDR2 YNFKEQ. The DNA of the CDR3 is TGTGCCAGCAGCCAAAGAGGAGTCAACAATGAGCAGTTCTTC. It codes for CASSQRGVNNEQFF.

The rearrangement links TRBV9 to TRBJ2-5; TRBD2 is a possible D gene (5 bases). Germline loops: CDR1 SGDLS, CDR2 YYNGEE. This CDR3 has 15 residues. Between the trimmed V and J ends, which lost 7 bases and 5 bases, there was a span of 21 bases. CDR3 sequence: CASSRTASMGETQYF. The DNA of the CDR3 is TGTGCCAGCTCCAGAACGGCTAGCATGGGTGAGACCCAGTACTTC.

The genes are TRBV7-9 and TRBJ2-7, with D tentatively TRBD1 (5 bases). CDR3 length equals 16 residues. Trimming cost V 5 bases and J 2 bases, with 19 bases left between them. Germline assignment: CDR1 SEHNR and CDR2 FQNEAQ (reference sequence). As DNA, the CDR3 is TGTGCCAGCAGCCCTTCGCGACGGCAGGGTCCCTACGAGCAGTACTTC. It translates to CASSPSRRQGPYEQYF.

J is TRBJ1-4 and V is TRBV5-1; 7 bases align to TRBD1. Unmatched junction bases numbered 8, after V lost 6 bases and J lost 3 bases. This CDR3 is 15 amino acids long. Germline lookup yields CDR1 SGHRS and CDR2 YFSETQ. The chain's CDR3 is CASTREGQSNEKLFF. The CDR3 DNA is TGCGCCAGCACGAGAGAGGGACAGTCTAATGAAAAACTGTTTTTT. Based on the CDR3 plus reference TRBV5-1 and TRBJ1-4, the full variable domain is KAGVTQTPRYLIKTRGQQVTLSCSPISGHRSVSWYQQTPGQGLQFLFEYFSETQRNKGNFPGRFSGRQFSNSRSEMNVSTLELGDSALYLCASTREGQSNEKLFFGSGTQLSVL.

This chain uses TRBV12-5 with TRBJ1-5; 7 bases match TRBD1. Germline assignment: CDR1 LGHNT and CDR2 FRNRAP. J gave up 7 bases and V 1 base, and 7 bases lay outside the gene matches. The length of the CDR3 is 15 residues. CDR3 DNA sequence: TGTGCTAGTGGTTTGGACGGGAGGGGGCGACAGCCCCAGCATTTT. Protein: CASGLDGRGRQPQHF.

The chain links TRBV18 to TRBJ2-1; weak D call: TRBD2 (5 bases). Germline assignment: CDR1 KGHSH and CDR2 LQKENI. Trimming removed 3 bases at V and 10 bases at J, with 13 bases between. CDR3 size: 13 residues. The CDR3 sequence is CASSPSRGLEQFF. The CDR3 DNA reads TGTGCCAGCTCACCCTCGCGCGGGTTAGAGCAGTTCTTC.

The gene calls are TRBV5-4 and TRBJ1-1; tentative D call: TRBD1 (6 bases). Trimming took 4 bases from V and 6 from J, leaving 19 bases between them. This CDR3 spans 15 amino acids. Germline assignment: CDR1 SGHNT and CDR2 YYREEE (reference sequence). This CDR3 is CASSPQQGLVSEAFF. DNA for the CDR3: TGTGCCAGCAGCCCACAACAGGGTTTAGTCTCTGAAGCTTTCTTT.

The chain uses TRBV4-2 and TRBJ1-1; no reliable D call. Germline V lookup: CDR1 LGHNA, CDR2 YNFKEQ. The CDR3 is 14 amino acids. V was shortened by 0 bases and J by 4 bases, with 9 bases between the two germline ends. CDR3 protein: CASSQDKRGTEAFF. The CDR3 DNA reads TGTGCCAGCAGCCAAGATAAACGGGGCACTGAAGCTTTCTTT.

The chain employs TRBV5-1 and TRBJ2-7; 9 bases align to TRBD1. V lost 4 bases, J lost 2 bases, and 7 bases stayed unmatched. Germline V CDR1 and CDR2: SGHRS, YFSETQ. The CDR3 extends over 15 amino acids. The CDR3 bases are TGCGCCAGCAGCAATGAGGGGACAGGGCCCTACGAGCAGTACTTC. This codes for CASSNEGTGPYEQYF.

This chain links TRBV18 with TRBJ1-2, with a possible D match to TRBD1 (6 bases). V shed 1 base and J shed 3 bases, with 15 bases lying between them. Germline assignment: CDR1 KGHSH and CDR2 LQKENI. There are 16 residues in the CDR3. As DNA, the CDR3 is TGTGCCAGCTCACCACAACTCAACAGGGATGACTATGGCTACACCTTC. Translation gives CASSPQLNRDDYGYTF. Variable domain in full (rest from reference TRBV18 and TRBJ1-2): NAGVMQNPRHLVRRRGQEARLRCSPMKGHSHVYWYRQLPEEGLKFMVYLQKENIIDESGMPKERFSAEFPKEGPSILRIQQVVRGDSAAYFCASSPQLNRDDYGYTFGSGTRLTVV.

The genes are TRBV5-6 and TRBJ1-2, with a possible D match to TRBD1 (5 bases). CDR1 SGHDT and CDR2 YYEEEE come from the germline V gene. Deletions cut 1 base from V and 2 bases from J, with 9 bases between. The CDR3 spans 14 residues. The DNA for the CDR3 is TGTGCCAGCAGCTTGTTGCAGGGAAACTATGGCTACACCTTC. Its translation is CASSLLQGNYGYTF.

J is TRBJ1-1 and V is TRBV20-1; D uncertain. The length of the CDR3 is 11 residues. CDR1 is DFQATT and CDR2 is SNEGSKA in the germline V gene (reference sequence). V dropped 5 bases and J dropped 7 bases, with 11 bases sitting between them. In DNA form, the CDR3 reads TGCAGTGCTGAGGGTTGGGGTGAAGCTTTCTTT. Amino acids: CSAEGWGEAFF.